The sequence of this TCR beta chain was determined in a study of human T cells and chemical hapten exposure. Across the study: Patients' scalps got diphenylcyclopropenone weekly throughout the approximately 25-week study.

The CDR3 is 15 amino acids. The germline V gene has CDR1 MNHNY and CDR2 SVGAGI (reference sequence). Trimming took off 1 base at V and 1 base at J, with 10 bases between the two ends. TCRdb fed the RACE reads into MiXCR, producing one record per CDR3 protein. The table shows some 94,000 distinct CDR3 sequences, with roughly 12% occurring only once. Time point given: patch test 1, 2 weeks after DPC sensitization. Documented treatment: therapeutic diphenylcyclopropenone sensitization with weekly scalp DPC. Total RNA was isolated from whole blood that had not been fractionated. Study observations and caveats: In the PT1 data, expanded TCR counts showed a positive correlation with patch test score. The number of TCRs over 1 in 1000 frequency stayed unchanged after DPC.

This clonotype showed up many times. Its antigen is still unknown. The clonotype comes from a woman aged 40 to 50 with alopecia areata. Some clones in this sample may be carry-over from other donors' samples. The source was whole blood, collected in connection with sensitization to the hapten diphenylcyclopropenone (DPC). The chain has TRBV6-6 and TRBJ2-5; TRBD1 is a possible D gene (6 bases). The CDR3: CASSYLRTAQETQYF. The CDR3 bases are TGTGCCAGCAGTTACTTAAGGACAGCCCAAGAGACCCAGTACTTC.